One sample yielded the 4 T cell receptor beta chains listed below, sequenced in a study of PD-L1 blockade in urothelial cancer. Using immunoSEQ multiplex PCR, the repertoire was profiled, and TCRdb retains in-frame clones only, with some absent. The table shows tens of thousands of clones, with around 90% occurring only once. Noted time point: peripheral blood 6 weeks after treatment start. Sequences were derived from PBMCs, sampled around atezolizumab (anti-PD-L1) treatment. These receptor sequences come from a man in his sixties with urothelial cancer.

CDR3 nucleotide sequence: TGTGCCAGTAGCCCAAGTCCCGTCGGAAACATTCAGTACTTC. It codes for CASSPSPVGNIQYF. The chain is built from TRBV19 and TRBJ2-4; D is undetermined. The V gene's germline CDR1 is LNHDA and CDR2 SQIVND (reference sequence). The V and J ends lost 6 bases and 6 bases respectively, with 15 bases between them. The CDR3 contains 14 residues.

The chain recombines TRBV6-1 with TRBJ1-2; D remains ambiguous. Trimming removed 2 bases at V and 0 bases at J, with 13 bases between. Per the germline V gene, CDR1 is MNHNS and CDR2 is SASEGT. The CDR3 runs to 16 residues. The CDR3 DNA is TGTGCCAGCAGTGAACTCGCGGGTTTAGCTAACTATGGCTACACCTTC. It specifies CASSELAGLANYGYTF.

The chain links TRBV7-9 to TRBJ1-3, with a possible D match to TRBD1 (5 bases). The CDR3 loop spans 16 amino acids. The germline V gene encodes CDR1 SEHNR and CDR2 FQNEAQ (reference sequence). The V end lost 1 base, the J end lost 4 bases, and 14 bases lay between the germline ends. The CDR3 nucleotides are TGTGCCAGCAGCTTAGATGGCAGGGTGGCCGGAAACACCATATATTTT. This sequence encodes CASSLDGRVAGNTIYF.

The V and J genes are TRBV28 and TRBJ2-1; D is perhaps TRBD1 (5 bases). V was clipped by 6 bases and J by 5 bases, with 14 bases between them. This CDR3 contains 14 residues. Germline V gene lookup returns CDR1 MDHEN and CDR2 SYDVKM. The CDR3 bases are TGTGCCAGCAGCGTAGTGGGGCATGACAATGAGCAGTTCTTC. Its translation: CASSVVGHDNEQFF.